This TCR beta chain originates from a study of cytomegalovirus exposure and HLA in healthy donors. Study outcomes and limitations: The tendency of first-cohort TCR clusters to co-occur in the 120 validation repertoires was the finding of a later analysis.

The length of the CDR3 is 14 residues. Trimming took off 0 bases at V and 7 bases at J, with 14 bases between the two ends. The germline V gene encodes CDR1 SGHNT and CDR2 YYREEE (reference sequence). This clone was seen more than once but under ten times. Its antigen is as yet unknown. Some clones are missing from TCRdb's copy, which holds only in-frame ones; the method was immunoSEQ multiplex PCR. The data hold about 150,000 clones, with 86% observed a single time. The TCR was taken from a human donor in good health. The J gene is TRBJ2-7, the V gene TRBV5-4; D not resolved. The sample consisted of PBMCs. The CDR3 loop reads CASSLVASPGEQYF. The DNA of the CDR3 is TGTGCCAGCAGCTTGGTAGCCAGCCCTGGGGAGCAGTACTTC.